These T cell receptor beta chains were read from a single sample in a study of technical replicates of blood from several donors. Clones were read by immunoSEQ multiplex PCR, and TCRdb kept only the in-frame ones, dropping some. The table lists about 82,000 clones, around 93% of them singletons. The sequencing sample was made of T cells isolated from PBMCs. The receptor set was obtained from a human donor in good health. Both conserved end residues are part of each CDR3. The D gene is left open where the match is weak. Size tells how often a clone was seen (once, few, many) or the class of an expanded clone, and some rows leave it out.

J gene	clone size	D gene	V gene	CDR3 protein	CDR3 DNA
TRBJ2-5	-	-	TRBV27	CATRLRGETQYF	TGTGCCACCAGATTAAGGGGTGAGACCCAGTACTTC
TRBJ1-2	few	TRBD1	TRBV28	CASSPRKPGTAIPFGYTF	TGTGCCAGCAGCCCTAGGAAACCCGGGACAGCCATCCCCTTCGGCTACACCTTC
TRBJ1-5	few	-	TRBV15	CATGQVPGQPQHF	TGTGCCACCGGGCAGGTCCCCGGTCAGCCCCAGCATTTT
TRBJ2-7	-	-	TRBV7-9	CASSLGTLVYEQYF	TGTGCCAGCAGCTTAGGGACTTTAGTCTACGAGCAGTACTTC
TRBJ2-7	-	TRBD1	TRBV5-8	CASSLDFRGTSVGEQYF	TGTGCCAGCAGCTTGGATTTCAGGGGGACATCGGTGGGGGAGCAGTACTTC
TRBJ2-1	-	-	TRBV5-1	CASSYRQDQYNEQFF	TGCGCCAGCAGCTATAGACAGGATCAGTACAATGAGCAGTTCTTC
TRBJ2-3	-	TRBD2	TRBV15	CATRTSGRAGTDTQYF	TGTGCCACCAGAACTAGCGGGAGGGCCGGGACAGATACGCAGTATTTT
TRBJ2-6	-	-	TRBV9	CASSVDRGNGANVLTF	TGTGCCAGCAGCGTAGATAGGGGTAATGGGGCCAACGTCCTGACTTTC
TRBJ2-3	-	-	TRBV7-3	CASSFGADTQYF	TGTGCCAGCAGCTTCGGGGCAGATACGCAGTATTTT
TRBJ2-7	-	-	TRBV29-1	CSVEGHTSYEQYF	TGCAGCGTTGAGGGACATACCTCCTACGAGCAGTACTTC
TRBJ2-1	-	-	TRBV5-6	CASSLFLEQFF	TGTGCCAGCAGCTTGTTTCTTGAGCAGTTCTTC
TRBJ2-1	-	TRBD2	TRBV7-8	CASSPLGGGLYNEQFF	TGTGCCAGCAGCCCTCTGGGCGGGGGATTATACAATGAGCAGTTCTTC
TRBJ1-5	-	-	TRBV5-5	CASSLATGDSNQPQHF	TGTGCCAGCAGCTTGGCCACAGGAGATAGCAATCAGCCCCAGCATTTT
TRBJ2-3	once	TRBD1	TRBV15	CATSTRQGADTQYF	TGTGCCACCAGCACTCGACAGGGGGCAGATACGCAGTATTTT
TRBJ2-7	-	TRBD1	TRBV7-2	CASSLQGAYEQYF	TGTGCCAGCAGCTTACAGGGGGCTTACGAGCAGTACTTC
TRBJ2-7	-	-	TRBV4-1	CASSQGRLHYEQYF	TGCGCCAGCAGCCAAGGAAGACTACATTACGAGCAGTACTTC
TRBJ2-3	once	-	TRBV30	CAWSPPRTATDTQYF	TGTGCCTGGAGCCCCCCGCGGACAGCCACAGATACGCAGTATTTT
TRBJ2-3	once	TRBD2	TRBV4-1	CASSPGTSGLLDTQYF	TGCGCCAGCAGCCCAGGGACTAGCGGATTATTAGATACGCAGTATTTT
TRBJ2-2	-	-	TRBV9	CASRTQADTGELFF	TGTGCCAGCAGGACACAGGCGGACACCGGGGAGCTGTTTTTT
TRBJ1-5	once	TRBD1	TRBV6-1	CASSVKSGGSQPQHF	TGTGCCAGCAGTGTGAAGTCAGGGGGCAGTCAGCCCCAGCATTTT
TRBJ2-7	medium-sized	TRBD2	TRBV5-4	CASSLGSGGAYEQYF	TGTGCCAGCAGCTTGGGAAGCGGGGGGGCCTACGAGCAGTACTTC
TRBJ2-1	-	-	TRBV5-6	CASSLMQGRQFF	TGTGCCAGCAGCTTGATGCAGGGGAGACAGTTCTTC
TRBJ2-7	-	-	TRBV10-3	CAIRQGIEQYF	TGTGCCATCAGACAGGGTATCGAGCAGTACTTC
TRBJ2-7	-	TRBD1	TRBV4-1	CASSHIPGQSGYEQYF	TGCGCCAGCAGCCATATACCGGGACAGAGCGGCTACGAGCAGTACTTC
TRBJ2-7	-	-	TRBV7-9	CASSPDGWRAYELYF	TGTGCCAGCAGCCCCGACGGTTGGCGGGCATACGAGCTGTACTTC
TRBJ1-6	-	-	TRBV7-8	CASSLTENSPLHF	TGTGCCAGCAGCTTAACAGAGAATTCACCCCTCCACTTT
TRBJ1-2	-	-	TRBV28	CASIIEIYGYTF	TGTGCCAGCATCATCGAGATCTATGGCTACACCTTC
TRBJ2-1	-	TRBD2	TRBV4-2	CASSRTPGLAGVGEQFF	TGTGCCAGCAGCCGTACCCCGGGACTAGCGGGAGTTGGCGAGCAGTTCTTC
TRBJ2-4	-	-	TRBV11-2	CASSFWREEDQSKNIQYF	TGTGCCAGCAGCTTCTGGCGGGAAGAGGATCAATCCAAAAACATTCAGTACTTC